A single sample is the source of the 26 T cell receptor beta chains below, sequenced in a study of T cells in Graves' hyperthyroidism and ophthalmopathy. What was amplified from RNA transcripts were TCR beta CDR3 regions. The HTBI set primed first-round TCR CDR3 RT-PCR. TCRdb reprocessed the multiplex PCR reads with MiXCR, giving one entry per CDR3 protein. Of roughly 250,000 distinct CDR3 sequences listed, less than 20% are singletons. Sequenced material: blood. These receptors were obtained from a woman in her late teens or twenties with Graves' ophthalmopathy.

This clonotype has at least ten counts. V usage is TRBV3-1 and J usage is TRBJ2-2, with D unclear. The CDR3 consists of 15 residues. The germline CDR1 and CDR2 sequences are LGHDT and YNNKEL (reference sequence). V was shortened by 1 base and J by 2 bases, with 8 bases between the two germline ends. CDR3 loop: CASSQGLYNTGELFF. CDR3 nucleotides: TGTGCCAGCAGCCAAGGTCTATATAACACCGGGGAGCTGTTTTTT.

This clonotype has ten or more counts. The genes are TRBV28 and TRBJ1-3; possible D gene TRBD1, 5 bases. V was shortened by 3 bases and J by 1 base, with 16 bases between the two germline ends. The CDR3 sequence is 17 residues long. Germline CDR1 reads MDHEN; CDR2 reads SYDVKM. In DNA form, the CDR3 reads TGTGCCAGCAGTTTCCCGACCGGGGGGGAGTCTGGAAACACCATATATTTT. Translating it yields CASSFPTGGESGNTIYF.

The rearrangement uses TRBV4-1 and TRBJ2-7, with D perhaps TRBD1 or TRBD2 (6 bases each). The CDR3 has 14 amino acids. The V gene's germline CDR1 is MGHRA and CDR2 YSYEKL. The ends were cut back, 4 bases at V and 5 bases at J, with 15 bases in the middle. CDR3: CASSLADRRDEQYF. Written as DNA, the CDR3 is TGCGCCAGCAGCCTAGCAGACAGGAGGGACGAGCAGTACTTC.

The gene calls are TRBV24-1 and TRBJ2-5; TRBD1 might be the D (7 bases). Trimming removed 5 bases from V and 4 bases from J, with 16 bases in between. Germline V lookup: CDR1 KGHDR, CDR2 SFDVKD. The CDR3 spans 15 residues. DNA of the CDR3: TGTGCCACCAGTGGGGGGGACAGCCTGGGAGAGACCCAGTACTTC. The encoded protein is CATSGGDSLGETQYF.

This chain connects TRBV5-4 to TRBJ1-1; TRBD1 is a possible D gene (6 bases). This CDR3 has 15 residues. Germline-derived CDR1 and CDR2 are SGHNT and YYREEE (reference sequence). Trimming stripped 4 bases from V and 0 bases from J, with 13 bases between. CDR3 coding DNA: TGTGCCAGCAGCGAGCCCGGGACATTGAACACTGAAGCTTTCTTT. Amino acid sequence: CASSEPGTLNTEAFF.

This clonotype was counted ten times or more. V is TRBV6-1 and J is TRBJ2-1; 7 bases fit TRBD1. The germline V gene has CDR1 MNHNS and CDR2 SASEGT. Unmatched junction bases numbered 9, after V lost 6 bases and J lost 1 base. CDR3 length: 16 residues. In DNA form, the CDR3 reads TGTGCCAGCAGCACCCTCTTGACAGGGTCCTACAATGAGCAGTTCTTC. Its protein product is CASSTLLTGSYNEQFF.

This clonotype showed up many times. The CDR3 sequence: CASSPSTGPYEQYF. Written as DNA, the CDR3 is TGTGCCAGCAGCCCCTCGACAGGCCCCTACGAGCAGTACTTC. The rearrangement links TRBV7-2 to TRBJ2-7; D might be TRBD1 (6 bases). This CDR3 comprises 14 residues. The ends were cut back, 5 bases at V and 2 bases at J, with 13 bases in the middle. From germline, CDR1 is SGHTA and CDR2 FQGNSA.

This clonotype was observed at least ten times. The chain combines TRBV7-2 with TRBJ2-1; the D gene is possibly TRBD2 (6 bases). Germline CDR1 is SGHTA and CDR2 is FQGNSA. The CDR3 runs to 15 residues. Trimming pared 6 bases from V and 0 bases from J, leaving 12 bases between. CDR3 nucleotide sequence: TGTGCCAGCAGAGAGGGGAGGAGCTCCTACAATGAGCAGTTCTTC. Protein product: CASREGRSSYNEQFF.

Concerning this clonotype itself: The germline gene is not matched at one end of the junction; a read error may be the cause. The J gene is TRBJ2-1, the V gene TRBV7-8; D is tentatively TRBD1 or TRBD2 (5 bases each). There are 14 residues in the CDR3. Germline CDR1 and CDR2: SGHVS and FQNEAQ. Written as DNA, the CDR3 is TGTGCCAACAGCTTAGTTGGGGGAGTCAAGGGGCAGTTCTTC. Translating gives CANSLVGGVKGQFF.

This clonotype was recorded many times. This chain joins TRBV6-7 and TRBJ1-2, with 7 nucleotides matching TRBD1. TRBV6-7 qualifies as an ORF whose function is uncertain. Trimming removed 2 bases from V and 5 bases from J; junction bases left unmatched: 17. This CDR3 spans 18 amino acids. This chain's CDR3 is CASSYTRQGRIYSYGYTF. The DNA of the CDR3 is TGTGCCAGCAGTTACACCCGACAGGGACGCATATACTCTTATGGCTACACCTTC.

There are many counts of this clonotype. V and J are TRBV7-9 and TRBJ2-1; D is perhaps TRBD1 or TRBD2 (5 bases each). V was pared by 0 bases and J by 6 bases, with 9 bases between. CDR1 is SEHNR and CDR2 is FQNEAQ in the germline V gene (reference sequence). This CDR3 is built from 14 residues. The CDR3 DNA follows: TGTGCCAGCAGCTTAGCAGGGACCGGCAATGAGCAGTTCTTC. This codes for CASSLAGTGNEQFF.

This chain joins TRBV11-3 and TRBJ1-1, with TRBD1 identical over 11 bases. V trimming: 5 bases; J trimming: 5 bases; junction bases outside the gene matches: 7. CDR1 is SGHNT, CDR2 YENEEA, per germline. This CDR3 region has 15 residues. As DNA, the CDR3 is TGTGCCAGCAGCGGGACAGGGGGGCACTATACTGAAGCTTTCTTT. Amino acid sequence: CASSGTGGHYTEAFF. Using reference TRBV11-3 and TRBJ1-1 for the parts outside the CDR3, the full variable domain is EAGVVQSPRYKIIEKKQPVAFWCNPISGHNTLYWYLQNLGQGPELLIRYENEEAVDDSQLPKDRFSAERLKGVDSTLKIQPAELGDSAVYLCASSGTGGHYTEAFFGQGTRLTVV.

This clonotype has a count of ten or more. The CDR3 region is CASSARRVQGGGGEQFF. The CDR3, as DNA: TGTGCCAGCAGCGCCAGGCGGGTACAGGGAGGTGGTGGTGAGCAGTTCTTC. The chain joins TRBV7-8 to TRBJ2-1; D tentatively reads TRBD1 or TRBD2 (6 bases each). The CDR3 has 17 residues. Germline V lookup: CDR1 SGHVS, CDR2 FQNEAQ. V was trimmed by 5 bases and J by 9 bases, leaving 26 bases between them.

Concerning this clonotype itself: Germline is not matched at one junction end, which may reflect a read error. The rearrangement joins TRBV14 to TRBJ2-1; 11 bases map to TRBD1. This CDR3 has 17 residues. Germline loops: CDR1 SGHDN, CDR2 FVKESK. Here the CDR3 DNA reads TGTGCCAGCAGCCGAACGGGGGACAGGGGGTTTTACAATGCGCAGTTCTTC. Translation gives CASSRTGDRGFYNAQFF.

This clonotype was seen only a few times. A read error may be the cause here, since a much bigger clone is one base away. Likely a read error: the CDR3 ends without its conserved phenylalanine or tryptophan. The genes are TRBV2 and TRBJ2-5; either TRBD1 or TRBD2 may supply D (6 bases each). The CDR3 length is 15 residues. The V gene lost 3 bases and the J gene lost 0 bases, with 11 bases spanning the gap. Per germline, CDR1 SNHLY and CDR2 FYNNEI. CDR3 region: CASSDPGGYQETQYS. DNA for the CDR3: TGTGCCAGCAGTGATCCCGGGGGCTACCAAGAGACCCAGTACTCC.

The sample holds many counts of this clonotype. The chain employs TRBV9 and TRBJ1-1; tentative D call: TRBD1 (5 bases). Germline lookup yields CDR1 SGDLS and CDR2 YYNGEE. Trimming stripped 4 bases from V and 2 bases from J, with 15 bases between. This CDR3 is built from 15 residues. The CDR3 DNA reads TGTGCCAGCAGCCCAAACTGGGGGGGAAACACTGAAGCTTTCTTT. This translates into CASSPNWGGNTEAFF.

A single count supports this clonotype. The chain combines TRBV28 with TRBJ1-2; D might be TRBD1 (6 bases). Germline V gene sequence: CDR1 MDHEN, CDR2 SYDVKM. The V and J ends lost 6 bases and 3 bases respectively, with 17 bases between them. This CDR3 contains 15 residues. The CDR3 nucleotides are TGTGCCAGCAGGCCCGGGACAATCGATGACTATGGCTACACCTTC. Its translation is CASRPGTIDDYGYTF.

This clonotype has a count of ten or more. This CDR3 is CASSPRNRETEQFF. CDR3 in DNA: TGTGCCAGCTCACCGCGTAACAGGGAGACTGAGCAGTTCTTC. The chain uses TRBV18 and TRBJ2-1; tentatively, D is TRBD1 (6 bases). From germline, CDR1 is KGHSH and CDR2 LQKENI. Trimming cost V 3 bases and J 9 bases, with 15 bases left between them. This CDR3 has 14 residues.

This clonotype has ten or more counts. This chain links TRBV20-1 with TRBJ1-2; possible D gene TRBD1, 6 bases. V lost 5 bases to trimming and J lost 2 bases, with 9 bases between them. The CDR3 length is 12 residues. Germline loops: CDR1 DFQATT, CDR2 SNEGSKA (reference sequence). The CDR3 is CSAGGGNYGYTF. For the CDR3, the DNA is TGCAGTGCTGGGGGCGGGAACTATGGCTACACCTTC.

This clonotype has a count of ten or more. The rearrangement uses TRBV10-2 and TRBJ2-7; 9 bases agree with TRBD1. J was trimmed by 5 bases and V by 5 bases; bases with no gene match: 16. Looked up from germline, CDR1 is WSHSY and CDR2 is SAAADI. The CDR3 is 17 amino acids. The CDR3 region has the DNA TGCGCCAGCAGTATATATCACCGGGACAGGGATATCCACGAGCAGTACTTC. The encoded protein is CASSIYHRDRDIHEQYF.

This clonotype was seen ten or more times. V usage is TRBV5-5 and J usage is TRBJ2-5; no clear D gene. The ends were cut back, 1 base at V and 1 base at J, with 5 bases in the middle. Germline V gene lookup returns CDR1 SGHKS and CDR2 YYEKEE (reference sequence). CDR3 length: 13 amino acids. CDR3 region: CASSLYAQETQYF. The CDR3 DNA sequence: TGTGCCAGCAGCTTGTACGCCCAAGAGACCCAGTACTTC.

This clonotype was detected ten times or more. V usage is TRBV6-1 and J usage is TRBJ2-2; the match to TRBD1 covers 7 bases. Trimming at V came to 8 bases and at J to 5 bases, leaving 8 bases not matched to a gene. Germline V gives CDR1 MNHNS, CDR2 SASEGT. CDR3 size: 14 residues. CDR3 DNA sequence: TGTGCCAGCCTCAGGGGGTGGAGTACCGGGGAGCTGTTTTTT. Its protein product is CASLRGWSTGELFF.

The chain is built from TRBV7-2 and TRBJ2-1, with 9 bases that match TRBD1. The junction had 4 bases not matched to a gene; V was cut back by 4 bases and J by 6 bases. The CDR3 spans 14 residues. Germline-derived CDR1 and CDR2 are SGHTA and FQGNSA. The CDR3 nucleotides are TGTGCCAGCAGCTCCGGGACAGGGACCAATGAGCAGTTCTTC. It yields the protein CASSSGTGTNEQFF.

This clonotype appeared many times. The V call is TRBV6-2 or TRBV6-3, the J call TRBJ1-2; 9 bases agree with TRBD1. V lost 8 bases to trimming and J lost 6 bases; unmatched junction nucleotides: 1. Germline V gene sequence: CDR1 MNHEY, CDR2 SVGEGT. The CDR3 totals 11 residues. The CDR3 coding sequence is TGTGCCAGCGGGACAGGGAATGGCTACACCTTC. Its translation: CASGTGNGYTF.

This clonotype occurred many times. The chain combines TRBV28 with TRBJ1-2; D is unresolved. Looked up from germline, CDR1 is MDHEN and CDR2 is SYDVKM. The CDR3 contains 15 residues. Trimming removed 4 bases at V and 3 bases at J, with 15 bases between. In DNA form, the CDR3 reads TGTGCCAGCAGTTGGGTTGGAGTTCGTGACTATGGCTACACCTTC. As protein: CASSWVGVRDYGYTF.

Ten or more counts support this clonotype. The rearrangement uses TRBV2 and TRBJ2-7, with a weak D call TRBD1 (5 bases). Germline V gene lookup returns CDR1 SNHLY and CDR2 FYNNEI. The CDR3 spans 14 residues. V was cut by 4 bases and J by 0 bases, with 10 bases left in between. The CDR3 sequence: CASSGTDSSYEQYF. DNA for the CDR3: TGTGCCAGCAGTGGGACCGACAGCTCCTACGAGCAGTACTTC.